Listed below are T cell receptor beta chains from one sample, sequenced in a study of CD8+ T cells in alopecia areata. The method was immunoSEQ multiplex PCR; TCRdb's version includes in-frame clones alone and lacks a portion of them. This sample has 200,000 to 250,000 clones, with roughly 57% found just once. The sequences come from CD4+ T cells sorted from blood, collected at week 0. The origin of the receptors is a human donor with alopecia areata. CDR3s include the opening cysteine and the closing phenylalanine or tryptophan. A D gene is named only where the DNA matches it firmly. For some rows the clone size is stated as once, few or many, or as a class when expanded; others skip it.

>few|TRBJ2-7|TRBV7-8|.
CASSLVEGYEQYF
TGTGCCAGCAGCTTAGTTGAGGGGTACGAGCAGTACTTC
>.|TRBJ2-7|TRBV4-1|.
CASSQGNWGYAMYEQYF
TGCGCCAGCAGCCAAGGGAATTGGGGGTACGCTATGTACGAGCAGTACTTC
>.|TRBJ2-1|TRBV30|TRBD2
CAWSTGGNEQFF
TGTGCCTGGAGTACGGGAGGGAATGAGCAGTTCTTC
>few|TRBJ2-3|TRBV29-1|TRBD2
CSVWTSGRAVDTQYF
TGCAGCGTTTGGACTAGCGGGAGGGCCGTAGATACGCAGTATTTT
>few|TRBJ2-2|TRBV27|TRBD1
CASSRKQGLAGELFF
TGTGCCAGCAGTAGAAAACAGGGGTTGGCCGGGGAGCTGTTTTTT
>few|TRBJ2-7|TRBV29-1|TRBD1
CSAWEPQGAKYEQYF
TGCAGCGCGTGGGAGCCGCAGGGGGCTAAGTACGAGCAGTACTTC
>many|TRBJ2-3|TRBV7-9|TRBD2
CASSLGLAGADTQYF
TGTGCCAGCAGCTTAGGCCTAGCGGGGGCAGATACGCAGTATTTT
>.|TRBJ2-1|TRBV7-3|.
CASSLGPSLNEQFF
TGTGCCAGCAGCTTAGGGCCGAGCCTCAATGAGCAGTTCTTC
>once|TRBJ1-4|TRBV9|TRBD1
CASSARTGTTNEKLFF
TGTGCCAGCAGCGCCCGGACAGGAACAACTAATGAAAAACTGTTTTTT
>.|TRBJ2-3|TRBV29-1|.
CSVTVQTSTDTQYF
TGCAGCGTTACGGTACAGACTAGCACAGATACGCAGTATTTT
>.|TRBJ1-2|TRBV7-9|TRBD1
CASSPGTGVYGYTF
TGTGCCAGCAGTCCCGGGACAGGGGTATATGGCTACACCTTC
>.|TRBJ1-2|TRBV29-1|.
CSVGGQRMLNDYGYTF
TGCAGCGTTGGAGGACAGCGTATGCTCAATGACTATGGCTACACCTTC
>.|TRBJ2-1|TRBV30|.
CAWSVPNSYNEQFF
TGTGCCTGGAGTGTACCGAATTCCTACAATGAGCAGTTCTTC
>few|TRBJ1-2|TRBV18|TRBD1
CASSPQGQNYGYTF
TGTGCCAGCTCACCGCAGGGACAGAACTATGGCTACACCTTC
>.|TRBJ2-5|TRBV5-1|.
CASRRTNQETQYF
TGCGCCAGCAGGAGGACAAACCAAGAGACCCAGTACTTC
>.|TRBJ1-2|TRBV20-1|.
CSASPADGYTF
TGCAGTGCTAGCCCCGCTGACGGCTACACCTTC
>.|TRBJ2-2|TRBV30|TRBD2
CAWSVPLAGGPAGELFF
TGTGCCTGGAGTGTACCCCTAGCGGGAGGGCCGGCCGGGGAGCTGTTTTTT
>.|TRBJ2-7|TRBV27|TRBD2
CASSAGLGDRQYF
TGTGCCAGCAGTGCGGGACTAGGGGACCGGCAGTACTTC
>.|TRBJ1-1|TRBV5-1|TRBD1
CASSRGQVGAEAFF
TGCGCCAGCAGCAGAGGACAGGTTGGCGCTGAAGCTTTCTTT
>.|TRBJ2-4|TRBV7-9|.
CASSLRDSLAKNIQYF
TGTGCCAGCAGCTTGCGGGACAGTTTAGCCAAAAACATTCAGTACTTC